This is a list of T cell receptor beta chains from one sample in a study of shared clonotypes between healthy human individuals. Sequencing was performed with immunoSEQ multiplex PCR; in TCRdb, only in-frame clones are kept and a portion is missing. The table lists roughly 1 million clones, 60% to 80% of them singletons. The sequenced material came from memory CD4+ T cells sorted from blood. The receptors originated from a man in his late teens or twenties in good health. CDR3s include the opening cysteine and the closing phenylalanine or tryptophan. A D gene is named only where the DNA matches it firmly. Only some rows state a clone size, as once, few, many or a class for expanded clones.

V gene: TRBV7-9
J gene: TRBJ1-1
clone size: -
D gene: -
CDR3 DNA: TGTGCCAGCAGCTTACGTGCGGGGTCAATAGTAGCTTTCTTT
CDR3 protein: CASSLRAGSIVAFF

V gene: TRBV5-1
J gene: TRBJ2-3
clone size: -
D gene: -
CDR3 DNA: TGCGCCAGCAGCTTGGAATTTCAGAAAGGGGCAGATACGCAGTATTTT
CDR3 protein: CASSLEFQKGADTQYF

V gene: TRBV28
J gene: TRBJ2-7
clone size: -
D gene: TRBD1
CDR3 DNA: TGTGCCAGCAGGCCGACCCAAGGACAGGGAATGGAGCAGTACTTC
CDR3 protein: CASRPTQGQGMEQYF

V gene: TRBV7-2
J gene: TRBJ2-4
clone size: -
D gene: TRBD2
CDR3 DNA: TGTGCCAGCAGCTTAGGTAGACTAGCGGGGAACATTCAGTACTTC
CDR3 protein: CASSLGRLAGNIQYF

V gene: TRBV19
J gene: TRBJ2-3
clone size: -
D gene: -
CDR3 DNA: TGTGCCAGTAGTACCTCCGGAAGCACAGATACGCAGTATTTT
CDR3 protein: CASSTSGSTDTQYF

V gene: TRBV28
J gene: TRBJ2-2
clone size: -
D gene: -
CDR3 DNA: TGTGCCAGCAGTTTTGTGGGCGCTAACACCGGGGAGCTGTTTTTT
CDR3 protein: CASSFVGANTGELFF

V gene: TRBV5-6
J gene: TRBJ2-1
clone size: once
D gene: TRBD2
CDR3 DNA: TGTGCCAGCAGCTTTGGGAGCGGGGGGACCTCCTACAATGAGCAGTTCTTC
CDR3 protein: CASSFGSGGTSYNEQFF

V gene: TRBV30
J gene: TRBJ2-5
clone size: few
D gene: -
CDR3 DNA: TGTGCCTGGAGTGTCGACTTTCGGGAGACCCAGTACTTC
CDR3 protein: CAWSVDFRETQYF

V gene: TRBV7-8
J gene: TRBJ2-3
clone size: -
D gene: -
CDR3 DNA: TGTGCCAGCAGCTTAGACCTAGCCAGCACAGATACGCAGTATTTT
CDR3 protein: CASSLDLASTDTQYF

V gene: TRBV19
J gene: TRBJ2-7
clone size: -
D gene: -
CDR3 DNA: TGTGCCAGTAAGCCCCGAGGTCCTTACGCGCAGTACTTC
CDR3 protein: CASKPRGPYAQYF

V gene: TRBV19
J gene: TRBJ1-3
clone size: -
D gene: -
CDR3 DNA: TGTGCCAGTAGGGAACAGGGAAACACCATATATTTT
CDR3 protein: CASREQGNTIYF

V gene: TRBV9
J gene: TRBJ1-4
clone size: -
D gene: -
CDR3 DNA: TGTGCCAGCAGCCCTCGTGGAGACGCTAATGAAAAACTGTTTTTT
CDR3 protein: CASSPRGDANEKLFF

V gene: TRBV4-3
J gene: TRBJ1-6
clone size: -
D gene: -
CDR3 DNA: TGCGCCAGCAGCCAAGATGTGCAGGCCAATTCACCCCTCCACTTT
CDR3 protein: CASSQDVQANSPLHF

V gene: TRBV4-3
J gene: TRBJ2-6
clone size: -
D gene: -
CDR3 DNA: TGCGCCAGCAGCCAAGGGGTACCGGGGTCTGGGGCCAACGTCCTGACTTTC
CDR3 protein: CASSQGVPGSGANVLTF

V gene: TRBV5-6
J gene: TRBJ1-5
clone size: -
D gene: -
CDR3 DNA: TGTGCCAGCAGAGGAACTTCGAATCAGCCCCAGCATTTT
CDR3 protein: CASRGTSNQPQHF

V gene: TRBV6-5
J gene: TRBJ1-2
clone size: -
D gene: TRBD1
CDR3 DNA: TGTGCCTCAGCCAGGGGGCAAATCGATGGCTACACCTTC
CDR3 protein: CASARGQIDGYTF

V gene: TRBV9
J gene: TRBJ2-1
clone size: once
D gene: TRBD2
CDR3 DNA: TGTGCCAGCAGCCCAACTAGCGCGTACAATGAGCAGTTCTTC
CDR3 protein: CASSPTSAYNEQFF

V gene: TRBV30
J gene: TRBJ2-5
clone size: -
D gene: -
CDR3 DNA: TGTGCCTGGAGGTCCCAGGGGCCCGAGACCCAGTACTTC
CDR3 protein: CAWRSQGPETQYF

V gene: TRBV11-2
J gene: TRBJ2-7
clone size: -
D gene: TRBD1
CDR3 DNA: TGTGCCAGCAGGGCAGGGGGCGGCAACGAGCAGTACTTC
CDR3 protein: CASRAGGGNEQYF

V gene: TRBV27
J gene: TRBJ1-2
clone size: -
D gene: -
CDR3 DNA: TGTGCCAGCAAACGGACGGGCAACTATGGCTACACCTTC
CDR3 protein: CASKRTGNYGYTF

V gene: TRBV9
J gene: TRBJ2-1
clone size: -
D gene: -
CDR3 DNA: TGTGCCAGCAGCTTGGGGTCTAGCGCTGACAATGAGCAGTTCTTC
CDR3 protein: CASSLGSSADNEQFF

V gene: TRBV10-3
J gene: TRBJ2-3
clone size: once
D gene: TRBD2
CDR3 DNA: TGTGCCATCAGTAACTCAGCGGGGGCTACCACAGATACGCAGTATTTT
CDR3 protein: CAISNSAGATTDTQYF

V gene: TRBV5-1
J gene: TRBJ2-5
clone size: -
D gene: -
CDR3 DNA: TGCGCCAGCAGCAAACCGGGACAACAAGAGACCCAGTACTTC
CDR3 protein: CASSKPGQQETQYF

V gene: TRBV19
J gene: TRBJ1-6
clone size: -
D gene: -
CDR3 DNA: TGTGCCAGTAGGTCAGGACCTGGCTATAATTCACCCCTCCACTTT
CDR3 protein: CASRSGPGYNSPLHF

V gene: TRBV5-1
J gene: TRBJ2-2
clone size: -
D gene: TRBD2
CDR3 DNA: TGCGCCAGCAGCTTGGGCAGCGGGAGGCACACCGGGGAGCTGTTTTTT
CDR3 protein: CASSLGSGRHTGELFF

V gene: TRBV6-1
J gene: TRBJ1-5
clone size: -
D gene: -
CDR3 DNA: TGTGCCAGCAGACGACAGGCAAGCAATCAGCCCCAGCATTTT
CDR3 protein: CASRRQASNQPQHF

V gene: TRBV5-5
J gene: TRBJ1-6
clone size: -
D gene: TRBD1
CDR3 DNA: TGTGCCAGCAGCTTAGGGACAGGCAATTCACCCCTCCACTTT
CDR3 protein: CASSLGTGNSPLHF

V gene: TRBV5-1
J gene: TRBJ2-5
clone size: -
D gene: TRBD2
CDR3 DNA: TGCGCCAGCAGCTTGGTGGCGGGAGGGCAAGAGACCCAGTACTTC
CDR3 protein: CASSLVAGGQETQYF

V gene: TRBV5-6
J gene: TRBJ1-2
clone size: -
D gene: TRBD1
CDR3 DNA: TGTGCCAGCAGGCCGGGACAGAGGAACTATGGCTACACCTTC
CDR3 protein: CASRPGQRNYGYTF

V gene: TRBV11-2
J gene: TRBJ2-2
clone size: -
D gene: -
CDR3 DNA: TGTGCCAGCAGCCGATCGAGCACCGGGGAGCTGTTTTTT
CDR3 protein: CASSRSSTGELFF

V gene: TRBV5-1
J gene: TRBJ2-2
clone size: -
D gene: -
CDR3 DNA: TGCGCCAGCAGCCCATGGTCGCGGATGACCGGGGAGCTGTTTTTT
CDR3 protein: CASSPWSRMTGELFF

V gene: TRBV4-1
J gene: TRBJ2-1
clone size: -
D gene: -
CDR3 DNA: TGCGCCAGCAGCCAAGATGCTTCGGGTGCTGAGCAGTTCTTC
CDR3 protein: CASSQDASGAEQFF

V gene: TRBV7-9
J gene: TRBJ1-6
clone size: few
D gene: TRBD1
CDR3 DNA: TGTGCCAGCAGCTTCCACCGGGACAGCCATTCACCCCTCCACTTT
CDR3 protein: CASSFHRDSHSPLHF

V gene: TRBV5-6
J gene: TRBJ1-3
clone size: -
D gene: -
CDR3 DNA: TGTGCCAGCAGCTTGGGGACATACTCTGGAAACACCATATATTTT
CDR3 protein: CASSLGTYSGNTIYF

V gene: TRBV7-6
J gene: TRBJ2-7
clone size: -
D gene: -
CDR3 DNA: TGTGCCAGCAGAGGGGATTCCTACGAGCAGTACTTC
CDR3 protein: CASRGDSYEQYF

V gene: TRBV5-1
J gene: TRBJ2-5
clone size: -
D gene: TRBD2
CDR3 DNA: TGCGCCAGCAGCTTAATAGCGGGAGCGGAGACCCAGTACTTC
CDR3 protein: CASSLIAGAETQYF

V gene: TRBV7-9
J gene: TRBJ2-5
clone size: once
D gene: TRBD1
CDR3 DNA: TGTGCCAGCAGCTTGACAGGGGGCGATCGGGAGACCCAGTACTTC
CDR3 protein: CASSLTGGDRETQYF

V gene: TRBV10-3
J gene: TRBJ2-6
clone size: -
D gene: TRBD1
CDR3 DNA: TGTGCCGCACAGGGGGGGGCCAACGTCCTGACTTTC
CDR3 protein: CAAQGGANVLTF

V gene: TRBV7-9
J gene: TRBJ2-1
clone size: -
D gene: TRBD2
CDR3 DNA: TGTGCCAGCAGCTTAGCGTTGACTAGCGCGCTAGGCAATGAGCAGTTCTTC
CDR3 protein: CASSLALTSALGNEQFF

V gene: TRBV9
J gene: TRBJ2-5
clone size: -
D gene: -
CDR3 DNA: TGTGCCAGCAGCGTAGAGGGTGCTGCCAGAGAGACCCAGTACTTC
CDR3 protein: CASSVEGAARETQYF

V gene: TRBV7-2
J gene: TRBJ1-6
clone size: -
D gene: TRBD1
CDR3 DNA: TGTGCCAGCAGCTCCCAAGGCCTAGGGGGCACCCTCGATTCACCCCTCCACTTT
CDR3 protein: CASSSQGLGGTLDSPLHF

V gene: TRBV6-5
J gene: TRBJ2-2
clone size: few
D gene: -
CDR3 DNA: TGTGCCAGCAGATTGATCGAGACCGGGGAGCTGTTTTTT
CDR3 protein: CASRLIETGELFF

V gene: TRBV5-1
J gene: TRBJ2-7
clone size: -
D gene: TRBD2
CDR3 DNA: TGCGCCAGCAGCTTGGTACTCCAGCGGGAGGACGAGCAGTACTTC
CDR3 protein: CASSLVLQREDEQYF

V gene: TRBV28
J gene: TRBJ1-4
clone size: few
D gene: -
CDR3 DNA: TGTGCCAGCAGGGAACAGGGTCCAACTAATGAAAAACTGTTTTTT
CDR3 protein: CASREQGPTNEKLFF

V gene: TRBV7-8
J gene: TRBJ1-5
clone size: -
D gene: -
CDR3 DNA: TGTGCCAGCAGCTTACAAAACAATCAGCCCCAGCATTTT
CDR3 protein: CASSLQNNQPQHF

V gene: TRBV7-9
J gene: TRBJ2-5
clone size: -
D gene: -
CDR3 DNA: TGTGCCAGCTCAGACGAAATCCAAGAGACCCAGTACTTC
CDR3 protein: CASSDEIQETQYF

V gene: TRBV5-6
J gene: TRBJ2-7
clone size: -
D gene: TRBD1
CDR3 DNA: TGTGCCAGCAGGGGGCTCCGGGACAGGAGCTCCTACGAGCAGTACTTC
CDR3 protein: CASRGLRDRSSYEQYF

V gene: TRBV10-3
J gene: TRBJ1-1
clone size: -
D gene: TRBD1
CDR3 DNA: TGTGCCATCGGACAGGGGAAGAACACTGAAGCTTTCTTT
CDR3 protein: CAIGQGKNTEAFF

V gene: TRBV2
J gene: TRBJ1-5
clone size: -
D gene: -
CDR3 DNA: TGTGCCAGCAGTGCGGGTAATCCTAGCAATCAGCCCCAGCATTTT
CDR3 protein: CASSAGNPSNQPQHF

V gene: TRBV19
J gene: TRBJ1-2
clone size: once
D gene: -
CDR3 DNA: TGTGCCAGTGGTCCCTATGGCTACACCTTC
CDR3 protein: CASGPYGYTF

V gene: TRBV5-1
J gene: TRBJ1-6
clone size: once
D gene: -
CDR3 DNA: TGCGCCAGCAGCCACGAAGGGCCCAAGGTGGCCCTCCACTTT
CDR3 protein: CASSHEGPKVALHF

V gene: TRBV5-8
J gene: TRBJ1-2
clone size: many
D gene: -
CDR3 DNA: TGTGCCAGCAGCTTTTTTACAGGACAGTCCTATGGCTACACCTTC
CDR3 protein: CASSFFTGQSYGYTF

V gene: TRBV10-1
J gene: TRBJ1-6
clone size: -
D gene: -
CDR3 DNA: TGCGCCACCCCCGGTAGGAAAAGCTCCTATAATTCACCCCTCCACTTT
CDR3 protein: CATPGRKSSYNSPLHF